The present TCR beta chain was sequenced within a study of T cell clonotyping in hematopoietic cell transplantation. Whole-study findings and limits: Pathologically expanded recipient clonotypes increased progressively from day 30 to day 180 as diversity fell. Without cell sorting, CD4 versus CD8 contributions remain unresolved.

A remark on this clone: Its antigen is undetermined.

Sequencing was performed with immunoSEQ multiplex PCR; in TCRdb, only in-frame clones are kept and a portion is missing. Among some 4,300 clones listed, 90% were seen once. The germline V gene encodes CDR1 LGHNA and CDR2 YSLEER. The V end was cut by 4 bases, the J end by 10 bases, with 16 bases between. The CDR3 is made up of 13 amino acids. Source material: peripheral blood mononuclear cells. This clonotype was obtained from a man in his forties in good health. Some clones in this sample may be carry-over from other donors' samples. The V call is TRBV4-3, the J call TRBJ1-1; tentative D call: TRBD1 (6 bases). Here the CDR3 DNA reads TGCGCCAGCAGCCTGGGGGGTGGGGGCTTAGCTTTCTTT. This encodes CASSLGGGGLAFF.